What follows describes a single T cell receptor (beta chain). Its target is unknown. The sample originates from a study of identical twins. Study results and limitations: Insertion counts were lower in abundant cord blood beta clonotypes, a trend that memory repertoires did not show.

Healthy Caucasian individuals made up all the donors. Template switching introduced a universal primer site, and the cDNA bore unique molecular identifiers. TCRdb processed the 5' RACE reads anew with MiXCR; each CDR3 protein has one entry. Among 400,000 to 500,000 distinct CDR3 sequences listed, over 11% were seen once. CDR3 length equals 16 residues. Trimming cost V 5 bases and J 3 bases, with 17 bases left between them. Germline V gives CDR1 MNHNS, CDR2 SASEGT. This same sample was also taken into another study, of yellow fever vaccine responses in identical twins. That report adds: Convergence reportedly seemed to mark part of the twins' vaccine T cell response, with personalization marking the rest.

The chain uses TRBV6-1 and TRBJ2-4; a weak D match, TRBD1 (6 bases). The receptor's source is a young woman in good health. Sequencing used CD4+ T cells sorted from blood. The CDR3, as DNA: TGTGCCAGCAGTCCTCGCGGACAGCCAGACAAAAACATTCAGTACTTC. Protein: CASSPRGQPDKNIQYF.